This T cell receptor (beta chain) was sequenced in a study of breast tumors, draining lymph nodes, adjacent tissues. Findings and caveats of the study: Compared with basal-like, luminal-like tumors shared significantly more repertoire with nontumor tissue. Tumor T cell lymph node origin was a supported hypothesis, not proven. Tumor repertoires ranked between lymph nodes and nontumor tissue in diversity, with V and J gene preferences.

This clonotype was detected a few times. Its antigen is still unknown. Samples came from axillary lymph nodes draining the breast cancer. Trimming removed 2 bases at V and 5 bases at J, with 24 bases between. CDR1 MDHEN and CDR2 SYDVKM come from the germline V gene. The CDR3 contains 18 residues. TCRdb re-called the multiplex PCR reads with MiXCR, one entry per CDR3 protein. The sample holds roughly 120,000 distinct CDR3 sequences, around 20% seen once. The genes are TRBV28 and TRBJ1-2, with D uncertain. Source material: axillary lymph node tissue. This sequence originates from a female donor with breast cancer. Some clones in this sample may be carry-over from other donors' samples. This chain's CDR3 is CASSLGGGAINPVYGYTF. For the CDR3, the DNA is TGTGCCAGCAGTTTAGGTGGCGGTGCCATCAACCCCGTGTATGGCTACACCTTC.